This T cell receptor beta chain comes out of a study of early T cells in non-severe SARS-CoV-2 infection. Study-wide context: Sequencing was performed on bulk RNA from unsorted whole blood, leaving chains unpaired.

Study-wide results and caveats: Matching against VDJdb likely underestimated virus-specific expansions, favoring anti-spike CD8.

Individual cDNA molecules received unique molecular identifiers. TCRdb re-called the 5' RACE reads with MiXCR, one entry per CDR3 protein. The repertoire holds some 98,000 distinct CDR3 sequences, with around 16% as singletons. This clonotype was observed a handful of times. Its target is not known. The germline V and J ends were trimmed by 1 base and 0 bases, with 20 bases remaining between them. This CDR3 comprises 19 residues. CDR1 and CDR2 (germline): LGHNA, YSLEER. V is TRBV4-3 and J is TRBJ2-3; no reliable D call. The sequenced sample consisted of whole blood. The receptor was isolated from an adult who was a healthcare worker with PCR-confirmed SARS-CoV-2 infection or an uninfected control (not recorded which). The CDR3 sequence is CASSQGETYILLSTDTQYF. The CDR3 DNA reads TGCGCCAGCAGCCAAGGAGAAACTTACATCTTACTAAGCACAGATACGCAGTATTTT.